The entry below describes one TCR beta chain. The data stem from a study of blood T cell repertoires in COVID-19. As for the study in general: Samples came from the United States, Italy and Spain, spanning acute and convalescent COVID-19.

Enrolled during active infection, Seattle patients were then followed longitudinally. The repertoire was sequenced with immunoSEQ multiplex PCR; TCRdb's copy has only in-frame clones and lacks some. The sample holds roughly 410,000 clones, over 75% seen once. V shed 5 bases, J shed 5 bases, and the junction held 5 bases outside the gene matches. CDR3 size: 13 residues. The germline V gene has CDR1 SGHTA and CDR2 FQGNSA. The sample taken for sequencing was peripheral blood. The source is a woman in her thirties or forties with COVID-19, enrolled during active disease. The J gene is TRBJ1-1, the V gene TRBV7-2; TRBD1 matches at 7 bases. CDR3 DNA sequence: TGTGCCAGCAGCCAAACCAGGGGGACTGAAGCTTTCTTT. Translating gives CASSQTRGTEAFF. The whole variable domain, remainder taken from reference TRBV7-2 and TRBJ1-1, is GAGVSQSPSNKVTEKGKDVELRCDPISGHTALYWYRQSLGQGLEFLIYFQGNSAPDKSGLPSDRFSAERTGGSVSTLTIQRTQQEDSAVYLCASSQTRGTEAFFGQGTRLTVV.